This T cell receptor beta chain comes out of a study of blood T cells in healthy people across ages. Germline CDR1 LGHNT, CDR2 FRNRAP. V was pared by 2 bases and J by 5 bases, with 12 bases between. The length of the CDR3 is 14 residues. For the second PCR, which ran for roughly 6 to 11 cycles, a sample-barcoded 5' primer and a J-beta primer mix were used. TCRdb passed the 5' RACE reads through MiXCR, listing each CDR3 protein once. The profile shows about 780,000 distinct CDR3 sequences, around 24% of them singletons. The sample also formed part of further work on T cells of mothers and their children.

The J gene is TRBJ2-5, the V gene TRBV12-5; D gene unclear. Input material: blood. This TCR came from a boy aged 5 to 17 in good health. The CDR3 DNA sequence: TGTGCTAGTGGTTTGTGGAGTTCGCATGAGACCCAGTACTTC. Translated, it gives CASGLWSSHETQYF.